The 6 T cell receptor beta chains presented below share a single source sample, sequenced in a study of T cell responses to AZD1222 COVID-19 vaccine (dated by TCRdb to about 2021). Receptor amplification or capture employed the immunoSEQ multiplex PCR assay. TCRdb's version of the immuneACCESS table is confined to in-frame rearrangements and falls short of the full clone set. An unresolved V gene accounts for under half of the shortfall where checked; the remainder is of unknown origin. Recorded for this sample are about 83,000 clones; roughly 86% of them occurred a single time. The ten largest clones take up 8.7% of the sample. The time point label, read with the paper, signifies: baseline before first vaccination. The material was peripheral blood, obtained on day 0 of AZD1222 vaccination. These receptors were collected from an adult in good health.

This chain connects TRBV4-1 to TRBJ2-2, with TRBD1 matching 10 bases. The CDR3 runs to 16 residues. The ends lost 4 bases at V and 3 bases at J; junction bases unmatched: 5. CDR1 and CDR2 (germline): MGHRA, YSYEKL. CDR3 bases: TGCGCCAGCAGCCGGTCCGGGACAGGGGACACCGGGGAGCTGTTTTTT. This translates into CASSRSGTGDTGELFF.

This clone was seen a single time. The chain's CDR3 is CASSSQGAQVTDTQYF. DNA for the CDR3: TGTGCCAGCAGTTCTCAGGGGGCGCAGGTCACAGATACGCAGTATTTT. The V gene is TRBV27, the J gene TRBJ2-3; 8 positions agree with TRBD1. CDR3 length equals 16 residues. Trimming took 4 bases from V and 2 from J; bases not matched to a gene: 8. Germline V gene data show CDR1 as MNHEY and CDR2 as SMNVEV (reference sequence).

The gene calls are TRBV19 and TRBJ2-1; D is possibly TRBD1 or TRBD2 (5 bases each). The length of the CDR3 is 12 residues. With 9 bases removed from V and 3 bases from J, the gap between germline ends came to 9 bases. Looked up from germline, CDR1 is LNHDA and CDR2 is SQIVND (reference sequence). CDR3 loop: CASGTFYNEQFF. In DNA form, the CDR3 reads TGTGCCAGCGGGACCTTCTACAATGAGCAGTTCTTC.

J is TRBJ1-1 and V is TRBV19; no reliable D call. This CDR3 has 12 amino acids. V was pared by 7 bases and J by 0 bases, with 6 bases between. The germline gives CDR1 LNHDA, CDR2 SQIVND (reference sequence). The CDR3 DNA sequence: TGTGCCAGTATCGGAGTGAACACTGAAGCTTTCTTT. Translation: CASIGVNTEAFF.

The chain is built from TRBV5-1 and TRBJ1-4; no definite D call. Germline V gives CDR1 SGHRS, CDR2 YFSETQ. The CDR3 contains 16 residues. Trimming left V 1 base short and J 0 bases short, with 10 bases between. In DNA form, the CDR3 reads TGCGCCAGCAGCTTGCTTCCCAGAGCAACTAATGAAAAACTGTTTTTT. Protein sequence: CASSLLPRATNEKLFF.

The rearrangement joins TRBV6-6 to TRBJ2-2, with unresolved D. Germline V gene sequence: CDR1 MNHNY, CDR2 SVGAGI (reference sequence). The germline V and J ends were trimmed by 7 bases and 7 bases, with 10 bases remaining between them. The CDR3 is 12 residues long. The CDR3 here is CASKSSGGELFF. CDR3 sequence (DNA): TGTGCCAGCAAGTCGTCCGGCGGGGAGCTGTTTTTT.